Presented here are 12 T cell receptor beta chains from one specimen sequenced in a study of metastatic and nonmetastatic thyroid tumors. No treatment of any kind had been given to any patient before thyroid surgery. From the PCR reads, TCRdb re-called clones with MiXCR. The sample has over 30,000 clones, 25% to 35% seen once; the top ten hold 7.8%. Sequenced sample: blood. Receptors originate from a female donor with papillary thyroid cancer or a benign thyroid nodule (not recorded which). Some clones in this sample may be carry-over from other donors' samples.

The gene calls are TRBV7-3 and TRBJ2-1; the match to TRBD2 covers 9 bases. The J call may be wrong; the DNA end is better matched by TRBJ2-5. The CDR3 is made up of 15 amino acids. Germline V gives CDR1 SGHTA, CDR2 FQGTGA. The CDR3: CGSSSQGGGEETQYF. CDR3 coding DNA: TGTGGGAGCAGCTCGCAGGGCGGGGGGGAAGAGACCCAGTACTTC.

The table lists this clone with many counts. The same CDR3 can be traced to other DNA sequences in this sample. The J gene is TRBJ1-1, the V gene TRBV9; tentatively, D is TRBD1 (6 bases). V was pared by 3 bases and J by 8 bases, with 11 bases between. The CDR3 extends over 12 amino acids. The germline V gene has CDR1 SGDLS and CDR2 YYNGEE. This CDR3 reads CASSGGGTEAFF. Written as DNA, the CDR3 is TGTGCCAGCAGCGGGGGGGGGACAGAAGCTTTCTTT.

The CDR3 sequence: CASSFTGAVTDDFF. The CDR3 bases are TGTGCCAGCAGCTTCACAGGGGCGGTTACTGACGATTTCTTT. V is TRBV11-2 and J is TRBJ1-1, with TRBD1 matching over 7 bases. The CDR3 is made up of 14 amino acids. V shed 3 bases and J 13 bases; nucleotides not matched to a gene: 14. The germline CDR1 and CDR2 sequences are SGHAT and FQNNGV.

By sample fraction, this clone is medium-sized. The CDR3 coding sequence is TGTGCCACCAGCAGAGATCGTAGGATCGAGCAGTACTTC. Its protein product is CATSRDRRIEQYF. The chain joins TRBV15 to TRBJ2-7, with D uncertain. V was pared by 0 bases and J by 6 bases, with 9 bases between. Germline V gene lookup returns CDR1 LNHNV and CDR2 YYDKDF (reference sequence). CDR3 size: 13 residues.

The rearrangement joins TRBV5-1 to TRBJ1-1; D is unresolved. The CDR3 has 14 amino acids. Germline CDR1 SGHRS, CDR2 YFSETQ. V lost 2 bases and J 5 bases, leaving 13 bases between the germline ends. CDR3 protein: CASSFGSGGTEAFF. The CDR3 DNA follows: TGCGCCAGCAGCTTTGGGTCGGGAGGGACTGAAGCTTTCTTT.

This clone was seen repeatedly, ten times or more. The chain joins TRBV4-1 to TRBJ2-2, with 8 bases aligning to TRBD2. Germline V lookup: CDR1 MGHRA, CDR2 YSYEKL. Trimming removed 1 base from V and 5 bases from J; junction bases left unmatched: 9. The CDR3 has 17 residues. The CDR3 loop is CASSQGLSSGRTGELFF. CDR3 sequence (DNA): TGCGCCAGCAGCCAAGGGTTATCTAGCGGGCGGACCGGGGAGCTGTTTTTT.

The chain has TRBV12-3 or TRBV12-4 and TRBJ2-1; 8 bases are a match to TRBD2. V was clipped by 4 bases and J by 8 bases; unmatched bases: 7. This CDR3 contains 14 residues. The CDR3 nucleotides read TGTGCCAGCAGTTCCCCCGGGACTAGGGATGAGCAGTTCTTC. Translated, it gives CASSSPGTRDEQFF.

The CDR3 sequence is CASSVSQGTEAFF. The CDR3 coding sequence is TGTGCCAGCAGCGTATCACAGGGCACTGAAGCTTTCTTT. V is TRBV9 and J is TRBJ1-1; possible D gene TRBD1, 6 bases. The CDR3 sequence is 13 residues long. V was trimmed by 1 base and J by 4 bases, leaving 8 bases between them. Germline assignment: CDR1 SGDLS and CDR2 YYNGEE.

With respect to this clone: The junction departs from the called germline gene at one end, perhaps through a read error. V usage is TRBV11-2 and J usage is TRBJ2-1; weak D call: TRBD2 (6 bases). The germline V gene has CDR1 SGHAT and CDR2 FQNNGV. This CDR3 comprises 16 residues. Here the CDR3 reads CASIPQKTSSNNEQFF. CDR3 nucleotides: TGTGCCAGCATCCCGCAGAAAACTAGCTCCAACAATGAGCAGTTCTTC.

The chain is built from TRBV20-1 and TRBJ2-3, with D tentatively TRBD2 (6 bases). This CDR3 has 15 amino acids. Germline values: CDR1 DFQATT, CDR2 SNEGSKA (reference sequence). The V end was cut by 1 base, the J end by 6 bases, with 17 bases between. The CDR3 bases are TGCAGTGCTAGAGCTGGTGTCGGGAGTGGCGATACGCAGTATTTT. Its translation is CSARAGVGSGDTQYF.

Only a few counts were recorded for this clone. A much larger clone lies one base from this, so it may be a read error. The same CDR3 also results from other DNA sequences found in this sample. The genes are TRBV19 and TRBJ2-3; 7 bases fit TRBD2. Germline V lookup: CDR1 LNHDA, CDR2 SQIVND (reference sequence). V dropped 5 bases and J dropped 3; count of bases not matched to a gene: 5. This CDR3 has 14 amino acids. In DNA form, the CDR3 reads TGTGCCAGTAGTTCTAGCGGTGGGACAGATACGCAGTATTTT. Encoded protein: CASSSSGGTDTQYF. The full variable domain, rest sourced from reference TRBV19 and TRBJ2-3, is DGGITQSPKYLFRKEGQNVTLSCEQNLNHDAMYWYRQDPGQGLRLIYYSQIVNDFQKGDIAEGYSVSREKKESFPLTVTSAQKNPTAFYLCASSSSGGTDTQYFGPGTRLTVL.

This clone was detected many times. This specimen includes other DNA sequences encoding the same CDR3. This chain links TRBV11-1 with TRBJ1-1; a weak D match, TRBD1 (5 bases). Trimming shortened V by 5 bases and J by 1 base, and 20 bases separated the two germline ends. The CDR3 runs 17 residues. Germline CDR1 and CDR2: SGHAT and FQDESV (reference sequence). CDR3 region: CASSVSAGGRSNTEAFF. DNA of the CDR3: TGTGCCAGCAGCGTTAGCGCTGGGGGGAGGTCGAACACTGAAGCTTTCTTT.